The clone carrying this TCR beta chain was detected ten times or more. Its antigen is unidentified. Original data processing: What underpinned the distant-metastasis classifier for papillary thyroid cancer was the set of CDR3 differences across clinicopathological groups. TCRdb re-called clones from the PCR reads using MiXCR. The V and J calls follow TCRdb's processing rather than the paper's. There are over 25,000 clones in the sample; about 16% occur only once, and approximately 4.8% lies in the top ten. The CDR3 sequence is 12 residues long. In germline, CDR1 is MNHNY, CDR2 SVGAGI (reference sequence). After removal of 0 bases from V and 12 bases from J, the junction contained 2 bases not matched to a gene. This record comes from a study of metastatic and nonmetastatic thyroid tumors. Overall study context: From malignant and benign thyroid patients, repertoires in blood and in tumor or nodule tissue were compared. Overall study findings and caveats: Reportedly, malignant thyroid tumors had significantly higher TCR beta diversity than benign nodules, in blood and tumor.

Ahead of thyroid surgery, no patient had received treatment of any kind. The receptor comes from a female donor with papillary thyroid cancer or a benign thyroid nodule (not recorded which). Some clones in this sample may be carry-over from other donors' samples. The specimen sequenced was blood. This chain uses TRBV6-6 with TRBJ2-4; 7 bases fit TRBD1. CDR3 in amino acids: CASSYSGQNQYF. Here the CDR3 DNA reads TGTGCCAGCAGTTACTCGGGACAGAATCAGTACTTC.